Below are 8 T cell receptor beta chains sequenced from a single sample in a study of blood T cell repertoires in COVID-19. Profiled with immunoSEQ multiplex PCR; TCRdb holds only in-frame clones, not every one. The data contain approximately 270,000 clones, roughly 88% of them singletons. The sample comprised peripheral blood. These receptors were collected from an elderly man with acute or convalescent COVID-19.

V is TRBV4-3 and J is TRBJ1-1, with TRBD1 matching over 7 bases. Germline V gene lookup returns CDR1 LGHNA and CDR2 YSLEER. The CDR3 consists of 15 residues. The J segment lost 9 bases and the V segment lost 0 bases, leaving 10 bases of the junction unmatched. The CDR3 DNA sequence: TGCGCCAGCAGCCAAGATTTGGGGACAGTACCTCAAGCTTTCTTT. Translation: CASSQDLGTVPQAFF.

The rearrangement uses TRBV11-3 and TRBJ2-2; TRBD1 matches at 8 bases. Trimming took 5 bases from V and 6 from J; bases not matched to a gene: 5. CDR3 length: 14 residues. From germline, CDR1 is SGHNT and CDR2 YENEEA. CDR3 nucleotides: TGTGCCAGCAGCGCTAGGACAGGGTCCGGGGAGCTGTTTTTT. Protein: CASSARTGSGELFF. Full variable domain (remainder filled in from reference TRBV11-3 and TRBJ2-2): EAGVVQSPRYKIIEKKQPVAFWCNPISGHNTLYWYLQNLGQGPELLIRYENEEAVDDSQLPKDRFSAERLKGVDSTLKIQPAELGDSAVYLCASSARTGSGELFFGEGSRLTVL.

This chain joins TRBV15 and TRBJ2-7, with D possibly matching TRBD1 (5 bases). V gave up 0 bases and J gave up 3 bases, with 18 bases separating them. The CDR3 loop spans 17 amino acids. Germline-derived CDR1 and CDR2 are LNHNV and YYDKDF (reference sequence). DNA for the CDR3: TGTGCCACCAGCAGAGAACCTAGGCTACAGGCTAGCTACGAGCAGTACTTC. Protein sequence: CATSREPRLQASYEQYF.

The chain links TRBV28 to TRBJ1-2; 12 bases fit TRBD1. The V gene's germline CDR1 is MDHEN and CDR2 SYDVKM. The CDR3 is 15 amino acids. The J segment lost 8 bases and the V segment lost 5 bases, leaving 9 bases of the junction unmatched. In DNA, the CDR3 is TGTGCCAGCAGTCTTGGGACAGGGGGCATGCGGGGCTACACCTTC. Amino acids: CASSLGTGGMRGYTF.

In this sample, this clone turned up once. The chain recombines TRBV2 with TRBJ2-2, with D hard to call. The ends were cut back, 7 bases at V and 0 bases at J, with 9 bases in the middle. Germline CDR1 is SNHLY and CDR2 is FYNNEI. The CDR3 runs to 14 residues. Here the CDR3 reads CASTTSPNTGELFF. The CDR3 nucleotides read TGTGCCAGCACGACAAGTCCGAACACCGGGGAGCTGTTTTTT. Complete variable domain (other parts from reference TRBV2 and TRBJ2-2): EPEVTQTPSHQVTQMGQEVILRCVPISNHLYFYWYRQILGQKVEFLVSFYNNEISEKSEIFDDQFSVERPDGSNFTLKIRSTKLEDSAMYFCASTTSPNTGELFFGEGSRLTVL.

The CDR3 DNA follows: TGTGCCAGCAGCGAGGATCCGACAGGGTCGGAGGAGACCCAGTACTTC. It yields the protein CASSEDPTGSEETQYF. This sequence joins TRBV5-6 and TRBJ2-5; 7 nucleotides agree with TRBD1. The germline V gene has CDR1 SGHDT and CDR2 YYEEEE. Trimming at V came to 4 bases and at J to 5 bases, leaving 14 bases not matched to a gene. CDR3 size: 16 residues.

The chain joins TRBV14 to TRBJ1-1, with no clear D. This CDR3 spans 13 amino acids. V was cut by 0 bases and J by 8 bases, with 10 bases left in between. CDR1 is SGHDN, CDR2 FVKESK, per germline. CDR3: CASSQDLGREAFF. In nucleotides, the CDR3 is TGTGCCAGCAGCCAAGATCTTGGCAGGGAAGCTTTCTTT.

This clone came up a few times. As DNA, the CDR3 is TGTGCCAGCAGCTCAGGACAGGGGGCGAACACCATATATTTT. Translation: CASSSGQGANTIYF. This chain uses TRBV7-3 with TRBJ1-3, with 11 bases that match TRBD1. CDR3 length: 14 residues. CDR1 and CDR2 from the germline V gene are SGHTA and FQGTGA. Trimming removed 4 bases from V and 7 bases from J; junction bases left unmatched: 3.